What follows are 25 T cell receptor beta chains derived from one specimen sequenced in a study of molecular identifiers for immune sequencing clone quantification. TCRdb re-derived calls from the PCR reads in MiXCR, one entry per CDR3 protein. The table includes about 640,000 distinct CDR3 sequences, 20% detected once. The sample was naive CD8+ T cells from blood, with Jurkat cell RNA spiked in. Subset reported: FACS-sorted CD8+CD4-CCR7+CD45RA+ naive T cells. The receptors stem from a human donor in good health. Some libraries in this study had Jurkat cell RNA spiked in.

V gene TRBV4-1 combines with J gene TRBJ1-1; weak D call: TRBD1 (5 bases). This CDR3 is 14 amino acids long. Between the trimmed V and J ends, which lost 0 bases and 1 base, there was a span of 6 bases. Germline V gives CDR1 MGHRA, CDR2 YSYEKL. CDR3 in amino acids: CASSQERGNTEAFF. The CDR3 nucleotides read TGCGCCAGCAGCCAAGAAAGGGGGAACACTGAAGCTTTCTTT.

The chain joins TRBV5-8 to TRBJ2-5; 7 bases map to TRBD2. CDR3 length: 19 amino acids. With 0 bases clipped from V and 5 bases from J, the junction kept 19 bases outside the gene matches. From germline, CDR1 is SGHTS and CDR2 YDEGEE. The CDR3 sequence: CASSLVSRLAVPGRETQYF. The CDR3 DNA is TGTGCCAGCAGCTTGGTCTCCAGGCTAGCGGTCCCCGGTCGGGAGACCCAGTACTTC.

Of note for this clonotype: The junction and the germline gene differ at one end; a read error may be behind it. As DNA, the CDR3 is TGTGCCGGCAGTTTATTGCGGACTACGAACACCGGGGAGCTGTTTTTT. Translating it yields CAGSLLRTTNTGELFF. The V call is TRBV27, the J call TRBJ2-2, with a possible D match to TRBD2 (6 bases). The CDR3 has 16 amino acids. Germline values: CDR1 MNHEY, CDR2 SMNVEV (reference sequence).

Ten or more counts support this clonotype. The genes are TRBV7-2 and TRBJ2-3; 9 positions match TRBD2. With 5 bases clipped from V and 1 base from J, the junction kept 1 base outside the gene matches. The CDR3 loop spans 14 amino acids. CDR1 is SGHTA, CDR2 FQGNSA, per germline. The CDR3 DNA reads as TGTGCCAGCAGCAGGACTAGCGGCACAGATACGCAGTATTTT. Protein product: CASSRTSGTDTQYF.

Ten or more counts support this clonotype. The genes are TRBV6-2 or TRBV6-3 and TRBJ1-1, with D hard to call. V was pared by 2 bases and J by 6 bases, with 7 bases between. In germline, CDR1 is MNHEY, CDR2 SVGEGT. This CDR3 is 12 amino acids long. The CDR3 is CASSYSWAEAFF. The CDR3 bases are TGTGCCAGCAGTTACAGCTGGGCTGAAGCTTTCTTT.

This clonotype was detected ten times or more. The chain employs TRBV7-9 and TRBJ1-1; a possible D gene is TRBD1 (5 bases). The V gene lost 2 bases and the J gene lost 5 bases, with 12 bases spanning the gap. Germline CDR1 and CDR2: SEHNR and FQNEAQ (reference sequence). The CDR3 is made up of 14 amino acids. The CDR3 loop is CASSLFQGKTEAFF. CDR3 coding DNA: TGTGCCAGCAGCTTATTCCAGGGCAAGACTGAAGCTTTCTTT.

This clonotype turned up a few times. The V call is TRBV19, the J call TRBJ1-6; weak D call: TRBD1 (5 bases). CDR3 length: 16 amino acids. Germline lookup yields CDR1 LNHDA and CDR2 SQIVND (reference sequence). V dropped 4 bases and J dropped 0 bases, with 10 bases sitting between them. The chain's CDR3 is CASSTGGRSYNSPLHF. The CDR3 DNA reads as TGTGCCAGTAGTACGGGGGGACGCTCCTATAATTCACCCCTCCACTTT.

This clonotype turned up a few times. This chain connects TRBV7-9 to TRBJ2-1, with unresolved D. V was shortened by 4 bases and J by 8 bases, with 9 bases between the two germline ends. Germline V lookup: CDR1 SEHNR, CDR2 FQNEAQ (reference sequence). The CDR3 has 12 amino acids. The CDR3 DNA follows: TGTGCCAGCAGCTCCCTTATGTATGAGCAGTTCTTC. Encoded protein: CASSSLMYEQFF.

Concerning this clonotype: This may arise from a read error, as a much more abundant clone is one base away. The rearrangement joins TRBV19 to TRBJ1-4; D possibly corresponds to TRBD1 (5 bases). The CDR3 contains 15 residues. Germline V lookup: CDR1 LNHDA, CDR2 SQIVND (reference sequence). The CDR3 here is CASSNSGSINEKLLF. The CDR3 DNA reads TGTGCCAGTAGTAATTCAGGGTCGATTAATGAAAAACTGCTTTTT.

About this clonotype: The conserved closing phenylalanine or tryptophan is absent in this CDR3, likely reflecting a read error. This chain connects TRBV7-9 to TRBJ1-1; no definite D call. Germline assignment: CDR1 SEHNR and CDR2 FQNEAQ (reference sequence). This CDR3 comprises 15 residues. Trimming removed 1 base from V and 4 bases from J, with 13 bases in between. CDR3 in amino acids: CASSLGSAAGTEAFS. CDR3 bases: TGTGCCAGCAGCTTAGGAAGCGCGGCAGGCACTGAAGCTTTCTCT.

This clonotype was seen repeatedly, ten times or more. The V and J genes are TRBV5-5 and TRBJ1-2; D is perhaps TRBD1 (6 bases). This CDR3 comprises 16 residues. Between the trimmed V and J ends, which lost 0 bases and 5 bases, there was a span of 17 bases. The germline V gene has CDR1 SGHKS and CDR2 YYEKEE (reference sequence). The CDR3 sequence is CASSLDRQARRYGYTF. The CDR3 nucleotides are TGTGCCAGCAGCTTGGATCGACAGGCTCGACGATATGGCTACACCTTC.

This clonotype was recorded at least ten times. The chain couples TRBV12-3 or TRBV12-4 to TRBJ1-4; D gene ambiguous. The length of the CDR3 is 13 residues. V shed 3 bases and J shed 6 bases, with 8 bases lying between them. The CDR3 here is CASSFAGYEKLFF. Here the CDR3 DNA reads TGTGCCAGCAGTTTTGCGGGGTATGAAAAACTGTTTTTT.

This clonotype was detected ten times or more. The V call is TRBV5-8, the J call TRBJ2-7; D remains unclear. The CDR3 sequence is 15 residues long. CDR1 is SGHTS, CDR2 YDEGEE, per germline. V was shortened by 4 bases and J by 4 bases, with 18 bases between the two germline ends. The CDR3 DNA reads TGTGCCAGCAGCAAACCTCCGCACCGCGAGTACGAGCAGTACTTC. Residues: CASSKPPHREYEQYF. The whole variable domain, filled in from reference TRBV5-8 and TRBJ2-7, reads EAGVTQSPTHLIKTRGQQATLRCSPISGHTSVYWYQQALGLGLQFLLWYDEGEERNRGNFPPRFSGRQFPNYSSELNVNALELEDSALYLCASSKPPHREYEQYFGPGTRLTVT.

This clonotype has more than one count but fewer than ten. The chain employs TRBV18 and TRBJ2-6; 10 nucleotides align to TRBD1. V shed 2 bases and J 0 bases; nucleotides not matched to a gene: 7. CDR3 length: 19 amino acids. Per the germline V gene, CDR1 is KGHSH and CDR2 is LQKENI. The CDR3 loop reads CASSPGVGQGFSGANVLTF. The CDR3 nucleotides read TGTGCCAGCTCACCAGGAGTGGGACAGGGGTTCTCTGGGGCCAACGTCCTGACTTTC.

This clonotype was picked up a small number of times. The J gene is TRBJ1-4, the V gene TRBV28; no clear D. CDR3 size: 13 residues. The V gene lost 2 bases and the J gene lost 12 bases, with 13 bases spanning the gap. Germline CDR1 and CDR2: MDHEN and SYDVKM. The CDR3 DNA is TGTGCCAGCAGTTTAATGGGGAATGGGGAACTGTTTTTT. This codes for CASSLMGNGELFF.

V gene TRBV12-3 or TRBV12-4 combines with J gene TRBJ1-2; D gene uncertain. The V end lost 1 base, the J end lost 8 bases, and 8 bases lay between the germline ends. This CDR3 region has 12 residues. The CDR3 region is CASSLGHGGYTF. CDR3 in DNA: TGTGCCAGCAGTTTAGGCCACGGAGGCTACACCTTC.

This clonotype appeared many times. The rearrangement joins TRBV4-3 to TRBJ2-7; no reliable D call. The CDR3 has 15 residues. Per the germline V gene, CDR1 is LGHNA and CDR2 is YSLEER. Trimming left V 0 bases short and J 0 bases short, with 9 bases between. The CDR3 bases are TGCGCCAGCAGCCAAGATTACCGAAGCTCCTACGAGCAGTACTTC. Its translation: CASSQDYRSSYEQYF.

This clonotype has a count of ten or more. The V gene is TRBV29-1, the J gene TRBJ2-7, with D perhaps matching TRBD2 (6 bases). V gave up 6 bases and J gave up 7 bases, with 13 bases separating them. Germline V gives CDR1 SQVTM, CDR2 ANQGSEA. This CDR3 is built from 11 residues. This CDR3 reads CSVGRGREQYF. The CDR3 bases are TGCAGCGTGGGGCGGGGCCGGGAGCAGTACTTC.

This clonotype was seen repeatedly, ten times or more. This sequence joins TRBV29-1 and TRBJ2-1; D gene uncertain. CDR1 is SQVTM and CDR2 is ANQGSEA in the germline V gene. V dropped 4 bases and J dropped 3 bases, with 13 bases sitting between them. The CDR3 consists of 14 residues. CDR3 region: CSVALTALYNEQFF. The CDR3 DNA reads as TGCAGCGTTGCTTTAACAGCCCTCTACAATGAGCAGTTCTTC.

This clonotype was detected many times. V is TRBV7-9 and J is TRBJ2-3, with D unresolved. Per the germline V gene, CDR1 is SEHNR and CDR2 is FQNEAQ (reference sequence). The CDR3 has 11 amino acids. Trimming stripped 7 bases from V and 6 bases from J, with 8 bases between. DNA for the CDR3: TGTGCCAGCACCCCCTCGGATACGCAGTATTTT. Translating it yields CASTPSDTQYF.

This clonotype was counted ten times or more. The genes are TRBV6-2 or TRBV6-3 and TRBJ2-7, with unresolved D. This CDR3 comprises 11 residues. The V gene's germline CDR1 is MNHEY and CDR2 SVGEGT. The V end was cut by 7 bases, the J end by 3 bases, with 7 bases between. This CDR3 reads CASTHYYEQYF. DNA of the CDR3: TGTGCCAGCACCCACTACTACGAGCAGTACTTC.

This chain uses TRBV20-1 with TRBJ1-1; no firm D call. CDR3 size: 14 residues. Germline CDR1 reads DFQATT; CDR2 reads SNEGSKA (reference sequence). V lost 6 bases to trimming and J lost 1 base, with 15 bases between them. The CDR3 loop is CSAQRRHPNTEAFF. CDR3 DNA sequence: TGCAGTGCGCAAAGGAGGCATCCGAACACTGAAGCTTTCTTT.

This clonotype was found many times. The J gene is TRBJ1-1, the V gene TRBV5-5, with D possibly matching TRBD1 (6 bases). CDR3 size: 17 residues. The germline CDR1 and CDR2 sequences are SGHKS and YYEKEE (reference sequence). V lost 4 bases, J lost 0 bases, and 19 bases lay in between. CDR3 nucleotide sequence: TGTGCCAGCAGCGGCGGACAGAAATGGGCCATGAACACTGAAGCTTTCTTT. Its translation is CASSGGQKWAMNTEAFF.

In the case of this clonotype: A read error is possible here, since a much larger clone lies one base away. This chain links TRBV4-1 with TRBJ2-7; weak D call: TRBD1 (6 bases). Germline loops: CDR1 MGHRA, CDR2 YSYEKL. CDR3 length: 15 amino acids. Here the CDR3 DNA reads TGCGCCAGCAGCCACCACAGGGAAGGAGGCTACGAGCAGCACTTC. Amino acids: CASSHHREGGYEQHF.

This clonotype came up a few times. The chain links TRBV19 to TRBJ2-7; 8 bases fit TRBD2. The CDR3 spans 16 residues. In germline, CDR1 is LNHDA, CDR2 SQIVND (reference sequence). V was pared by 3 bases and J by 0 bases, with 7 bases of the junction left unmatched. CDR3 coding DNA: TGTGCCAGTAGTATTCAAACTAGCGGATACTCCTACGAGCAGTACTTC. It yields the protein CASSIQTSGYSYEQYF.